This TCR beta chain was captured in a study of blood T cell repertoires in COVID-19. The overall study: The United States, Italy and Spain provided the acute and convalescent COVID-19 samples.

The germline gives CDR1 LNHDA, CDR2 SQIVND (reference sequence). Trimming cost V 10 bases and J 13 bases; bases outside gene matches: 8. The CDR3 is 11 residues long. Authors' processing steps: Quantification of nucleated cells was approximated via reference gene primer amplification. Profiled with immunoSEQ multiplex PCR; TCRdb holds only in-frame clones, not every one. V and J calls and clone size are given by that table; D and trimming were obtained from the DNA. The profile shows 200,000 to 250,000 clones, more than 70% of them singletons. This TCR came from a woman aged 45-59 years who had recovered from COVID-19. This rearrangement joins TRBV19 to TRBJ1-1, with 11 positions matching TRBD1. Sequencing used PBMCs or T cells enriched from blood (not recorded which). DNA for the CDR3: TGTGCCACCCGGGGACAGGGGGTGGATTTCTTT. The encoded protein is CATRGQGVDFF.